What follows is one T cell receptor (beta chain) and its context. No antigen is known for it. Previously reported methods and listed TCR primers produced the bulk TCR libraries. TCRdb independently ran MiXCR on the PCR reads; one entry per CDR3 protein. The data show about 630,000 distinct CDR3 sequences, roughly 23% seen once. The data stem from a study of molecular identifiers for immune sequencing clone quantification. Study results and caveats: Jurkat TCR RNA spiked in from one cell (amid some 1 million naive cells) was reportedly detectable. Clones of above 20 RNA copies carried over 97% of effector molecules; in naive cells they carried under 1%.

Sorting selected naive CD8 T cells with a CD8+CD4-CCR7+CD45RA+ phenotype. V trimming: 8 bases; J trimming: 8 bases; junction bases outside the gene matches: 12. The CDR3 runs 14 residues. Per the germline V gene, CDR1 is SGHTA and CDR2 is FQGNSA. The origin of this receptor is a human donor in good health. Some libraries in this study had Jurkat cell RNA spiked in. The chain carries TRBV7-2 and TRBJ1-1; 9 bases map to TRBD1. The sequencing sample was made of naive CD8+ T cells from blood, with Jurkat cell RNA spiked in. Subset indicated: FACS-sorted CD8+CD4-CCR7+CD45RA+ naive T cells. CDR3 amino acids: CASRPRDREVEAFF. The CDR3 DNA sequence: TGTGCCAGCCGCCCCCGGGACAGGGAGGTGGAAGCTTTCTTT.